What follows are 13 T cell receptor beta chains derived from one specimen sequenced in a study of siplizumab effects on memory and regulatory T cells. Sequencing used immunoSEQ multiplex PCR; TCRdb keeps in-frame clones, though not all of them. The sample shows about 120,000 clones, around 95% of them seen only once. The sequenced sample was non-Treg CD4+ T cells sorted from blood. The source of these receptors is a human donor in good health.

The rearrangement links TRBV19 to TRBJ1-5, with D maybe TRBD1 (5 bases). Trimming stripped 7 bases from V and 5 bases from J, with 12 bases between. The CDR3 has 13 amino acids. Germline CDR1 and CDR2: LNHDA and SQIVND (reference sequence). The CDR3 is CASMGRGDQPQHF. CDR3 DNA sequence: TGTGCCAGTATGGGACGGGGAGATCAGCCCCAGCATTTT.

The gene calls are TRBV11-2 and TRBJ2-1, with TRBD2 matching over 11 bases. The germline V gene has CDR1 SGHAT and CDR2 FQNNGV. This CDR3 is 19 amino acids long. Unmatched junction bases numbered 10, after V lost 3 bases and J lost 0 bases. CDR3 in DNA: TGTGCCAGCAGCTTCCTCCCGGGACTAGCGGCGAGCTCCTACAATGAGCAGTTCTTC. This encodes CASSFLPGLAASSYNEQFF.

J is TRBJ1-1 and V is TRBV6-5; D is unclear. CDR1 is MNHEY, CDR2 SVGAGI, per germline. Trimming took 5 bases from V and 1 from J, leaving 8 bases between them. The CDR3 loop spans 13 amino acids. The CDR3 DNA sequence: TGTGCCAGCAGTGCAAATAGGAACACTGAAGCTTTCTTT. It is translated as CASSANRNTEAFF.

The chain recombines TRBV5-6 with TRBJ1-5, with D possibly being TRBD1 (6 bases). CDR1 is SGHDT and CDR2 is YYEEEE in the germline V gene. CDR3 size: 15 residues. The ends were cut back, 4 bases at V and 4 bases at J, with 15 bases in the middle. The CDR3 bases are TGTGCCAGCAGCCAGAGGGGGGTTTGGAATCAGCCCCAGCATTTT. It specifies CASSQRGVWNQPQHF.

In this sample, this clone turned up a few times. This chain joins TRBV7-3 and TRBJ1-1; 8 bases map to TRBD1. The CDR3 is 13 residues long. Germline V gene data show CDR1 as SGHTA and CDR2 as FQGTGA. Trimming at V came to 5 bases and at J to 4 bases, leaving 3 bases not matched to a gene. The CDR3: CASSRQGITEAFF. The CDR3 DNA sequence: TGTGCCAGCAGCCGACAGGGGATCACTGAAGCTTTCTTT.

This rearrangement joins TRBV7-9 to TRBJ2-3; tentatively, D is TRBD1 (5 bases). Germline CDR1 SEHNR, CDR2 FQNEAQ (reference sequence). The CDR3 runs to 16 residues. V lost 3 bases and J lost 0, with 13 bases in between. The CDR3 DNA is TGTGCCAGCAGCTTCTCAGGGATCACTAGCACAGATACGCAGTATTTT. Its protein product is CASSFSGITSTDTQYF.

CDR3 region: CASSLGLFPEAFF. CDR3 sequence (DNA): TGTGCCAGCAGCTTAGGACTCTTTCCTGAAGCTTTCTTT. The J gene is TRBJ1-1, the V gene TRBV7-2; D is ambiguous. This CDR3 has 13 amino acids. Trimming cost V 1 base and J 6 bases, with 9 bases left between them. The germline CDR1 and CDR2 sequences are SGHTA and FQGNSA.

The chain recombines TRBV5-5 with TRBJ1-6; no firm D call. V dropped 0 bases and J dropped 7 bases, with 17 bases sitting between them. The germline CDR1 and CDR2 sequences are SGHKS and YYEKEE (reference sequence). The CDR3 covers 17 residues. CDR3 region: CASSLAQAGAINSPLHF. The CDR3 DNA reads TGTGCCAGCAGCTTGGCGCAGGCAGGAGCTATAAATTCACCCCTCCACTTT.

The chain combines TRBV2 with TRBJ1-2, with 7 nucleotides matching TRBD1. The germline V gene encodes CDR1 SNHLY and CDR2 FYNNEI. V lost 1 base, J lost 4 bases, and 6 bases stayed unmatched. The CDR3 has 15 residues. CDR3 DNA: TGTGCCAGCAGTGAAGGGCTAGGGGGCACCTATGGCTACACCTTC. Amino acid sequence: CASSEGLGGTYGYTF.

The rearrangement joins TRBV2 to TRBJ1-1, with D perhaps TRBD1 (5 bases). The CDR3 runs 14 residues. Germline loops: CDR1 SNHLY, CDR2 FYNNEI. V lost 9 bases and J 0 bases, leaving 14 bases between the germline ends. CDR3 loop: CARRGQGMNTEAFF. The CDR3 DNA reads as TGTGCCAGAAGGGGTCAGGGCATGAACACTGAAGCTTTCTTT.

The chain carries TRBV6-6 and TRBJ2-2; weak D call: TRBD2 (6 bases). This CDR3 contains 14 residues. V dropped 8 bases and J dropped 2 bases, with 12 bases sitting between them. Per the germline V gene, CDR1 is MNHNY and CDR2 is SVGAGI (reference sequence). For the CDR3, the DNA is TGTGCCAGCTCCCGGGAGTTTAACACCGGGGAGCTGTTTTTT. This translates into CASSREFNTGELFF.

The V gene is TRBV5-1, the J gene TRBJ2-1, with D tentatively TRBD1 (5 bases). Per germline, CDR1 SGHRS and CDR2 YFSETQ. The V gene lost 6 bases and the J gene lost 9 bases, with 13 bases spanning the gap. This CDR3 contains 12 residues. CDR3 nucleotide sequence: TGCGCCAGCACCAGGGTCGGCCCTGAGCAGTTCTTC. Its protein is CASTRVGPEQFF.

V is TRBV5-5 and J is TRBJ2-7; a weak D match, TRBD2 (5 bases). CDR1 is SGHKS and CDR2 is YYEKEE in the germline V gene (reference sequence). The CDR3 has 18 amino acids. Trimming took 0 bases from V and 4 from J, leaving 23 bases between them. The CDR3 nucleotides read TGTGCCAGCAGCTTGGCCCCGGCCGAGAGGGCGTCCCTGTACGAGCAGTACTTC. This codes for CASSLAPAERASLYEQYF.